This is a list of T cell receptor beta chains from one sample in a study of control samples from healthy donors and cancer patients. Only in-frame clones appear in the TCRdb table, and some are missing; sequencing was by immunoSEQ multiplex PCR. Here the sample spans 70,000 to 80,000 clones, 80% to 90% being singletons. Source material: PBMCs. The receptor source for this set is a woman in her fifties or sixties with head and neck cancer. Each CDR3 is given with its conserved first and last residue. The D gene is left open where the match is weak. Clone size is not always given. Where it is, it says once, few, many or a class for expanded clones.

16	TRBJ2-1	NA	TRBV10-1	TRBD2	TGCGCCAGCAGTGAGTCAAGGACTAGCGGTTACAATGAGCAGTTCTTC	CASSESRTSGYNEQFF
14	TRBJ1-2	NA	TRBV5-4	NA	TGTGCCAGCAGCTTGGGACCGATTAACTATGGCTACACCTTC	CASSLGPINYGYTF
14	TRBJ2-7	NA	TRBV14	NA	TGTGCCAGCAGCCCTCTCTTGGCGGACTACGAGCAGTACTTC	CASSPLLADYEQYF
15	TRBJ1-2	once	TRBV15	TRBD1	TGTGCCACCAGCAGAAACCTGGGACAGGGGGAAGGCTACACCTTC	CATSRNLGQGEGYTF
12	TRBJ1-1	NA	TRBV2	NA	TGTGCCAGCAGTGAGTCGGGGGATGATGCTTTCTTT	CASSESGDDAFF
14	TRBJ2-7	once	TRBV21-1	NA	TGTGCCAGCAGCAAAAAGCGGGAGTTCTACGAGCAGTACTTC	CASSKKREFYEQYF
11	TRBJ1-1	NA	TRBV10-3	NA	TGTGCCATCAGGGGGACTGAGGAAGCTTTCTTT	CAIRGTEEAFF
15	TRBJ2-7	NA	TRBV11-2	NA	TGTGCCAGCAGCGCTCTCAGGAGTTCGGTCTACGAGCAGTACTTC	CASSALRSSVYEQYF
14	TRBJ2-7	NA	TRBV5-1	TRBD1	TGCGCCAGCAGCTTGGGACAGGGAAACCGCGAGCAGTACTTC	CASSLGQGNREQYF
14	TRBJ2-7	NA	TRBV5-1	NA	TGCGCCAGCAGCTTAGGCCAGGGCCCCTACGAGCAGTACTTC	CASSLGQGPYEQYF
17	TRBJ2-1	NA	TRBV4-3	TRBD2	TGCGCCAGCAGCCAAGATAAAGCGGGAGATGATTACAATGAGCAGTTCTTC	CASSQDKAGDDYNEQFF
18	TRBJ2-7	NA	TRBV7-9	TRBD1	TGTGCCAGCAGCTTGTGGGGACAGGGGGGAACGACGTCCTACGAGCAGTACTTC	CASSLWGQGGTTSYEQYF
15	TRBJ2-3	NA	TRBV11-1	TRBD2	TGTGCCAGCAGCTTAGACGGGAGGGCCACAGATACGCAGTATTTT	CASSLDGRATDTQYF
14	TRBJ2-7	NA	TRBV13	TRBD1	TGTGCCAGCAGCGTTACGGGACAGGGTTTCGAGCAGTACTTC	CASSVTGQGFEQYF
13	TRBJ2-7	NA	TRBV28	TRBD2	TGTGCCAGCAAGGGGACTAGCGACTACGAGCAGTACTTC	CASKGTSDYEQYF
15	TRBJ1-4	NA	TRBV5-1	NA	TGCGCCAGCAGCTTGACCGGGGGCGGGGGTGAAAAACTGTTTTTT	CASSLTGGGGEKLFF
14	TRBJ1-2	once	TRBV14	TRBD1	TGTGCCAGCAGCCAAGAAGTGGCAGGGGGCGGCTACACCTTC	CASSQEVAGGGYTF
20	TRBJ2-1	once	TRBV9	TRBD2	TGTGCCAGCAGCGTAGGTTTAGGGCTAGCGGGAGGGAGCTCCTACAATGAGCAGTTCTTC	CASSVGLGLAGGSSYNEQFF
12	TRBJ2-3	NA	TRBV21-1	NA	TGTGCCAGCCCCCCAGGGACAGATACGCAGTATTTT	CASPPGTDTQYF
12	TRBJ2-7	NA	TRBV6-2/TRBV6-3	NA	TGTGCCAGCAGTAATGGGTTCGTCGAGCAGTACTTC	CASSNGFVEQYF
16	TRBJ2-1	NA	TRBV7-2	TRBD2	TGTGCCAGCAGCCCCCGACGGGCGGGAGGGAGCAATGAGCAGTTCTTC	CASSPRRAGGSNEQFF
15	TRBJ2-5	NA	TRBV3-1/TRBV3-2	NA	TGTGCCAGCAGCCAAGAGAGCGGTGGACAGGAGACCCAGTACTTC	CASSQESGGQETQYF
15	TRBJ2-2	NA	TRBV7-3	TRBD2	TGTGCCAGCAGCTCGGGACTAGCGAACACCGGGGAGCTGTTTTTT	CASSSGLANTGELFF
14	TRBJ2-5	NA	TRBV7-9	NA	TGTGCCAGCAGCTTAGTTGTAGGGTGGGAGACCCAGTACTTC	CASSLVVGWETQYF
16	TRBJ2-7	once	TRBV2	TRBD2	TGTGCCAGCAGAAGACTAGCGGGAGACACTCCCCACGAGCAGTACTTC	CASRRLAGDTPHEQYF
16	TRBJ1-6	few	TRBV5-6	NA	TGTGCCAGCAGCCTCGACGGTTTCTCCTATAATTCACCCCTCCACTTT	CASSLDGFSYNSPLHF
13	TRBJ1-2	once	TRBV7-9	NA	TGTGCCAGCAGCCCAACAAGACCTTCCCCCCTCTTCTTC	CASSPTRPSPLFF
14	TRBJ2-5	NA	TRBV28	TRBD1	TGTGCCAGCAGTCCCGGGACAGCCGAAGAGACCCAGTACTTC	CASSPGTAEETQYF
16	TRBJ2-7	NA	TRBV29-1	TRBD2	TGCAGCGTTAAGGTAGCGGGAGCCCCGGGCTCCTACGAGCAGTACTTC	CSVKVAGAPGSYEQYF
14	TRBJ2-7	NA	TRBV5-1	NA	TGCGCCAGCAGCTTTGGGGCTCAGGCTTCCGAGCAGTACTTC	CASSFGAQASEQYF
16	TRBJ2-1	NA	TRBV7-2	TRBD1	TGTGCCAGCAGCAAAACAGGGGGTAAGGGCTACAATGAGCAGTTCTTC	CASSKTGGKGYNEQFF
15	TRBJ1-3	NA	TRBV6-6	NA	TGTGCCAGCAGTGACGACAGCTACTCTGGAAACACCATATATTTT	CASSDDSYSGNTIYF
16	TRBJ2-7	once	TRBV6-2/TRBV6-3	TRBD1	TGTGCCAGCAGTTACCACAAGGGGGCTCCGTCTTACGAGCAGTACTTC	CASSYHKGAPSYEQYF
13	TRBJ2-5	NA	TRBV29-1	TRBD1	TGCAGCGTTGAACGGGACAGGCAAGAGACCCAGTACTTC	CSVERDRQETQYF
14	TRBJ2-3	few	TRBV7-2	TRBD2	TGTGCCAGCAGCTCCCAGGCGGGAGGGGGGACGCAGTATTTT	CASSSQAGGGTQYF
14	TRBJ2-5	NA	TRBV10-1	NA	TGCGCCAGCAGTGGTGGGGCAGGCCAAGAGACCCAGTACTTC	CASSGGAGQETQYF
18	TRBJ2-7	NA	TRBV19	TRBD2	TGTGCCAGTAGTATTGGGTACTTGACTAGCGGGGTAGGGTACGAGCAGTACTTC	CASSIGYLTSGVGYEQYF
13	TRBJ2-7	NA	TRBV7-2	NA	TGTGCCAGCAGCTTAGGTCTGGGGAGGGAGCAGTACTTC	CASSLGLGREQYF
15	TRBJ2-7	NA	TRBV4-3	TRBD2	TGCGCCAGCAGCCAAGACGCGGGAGGCGACTACGAGCAGTACTTC	CASSQDAGGDYEQYF
14	TRBJ2-3	NA	TRBV10-2	NA	TGCGCCAGCAGGCCCCCAAGTAGGGGGGCCGCACAGTATTTT	CASRPPSRGAAQYF
15	TRBJ2-1	once	TRBV10-1	NA	TGCGCCAGCAGTGATGCCCAGCGACGAGACAATGAGCAGTTCTTC	CASSDAQRRDNEQFF
15	TRBJ2-7	NA	TRBV5-4	TRBD2	TGTGCCAGCAGCCCCGGACTAGCGGAAGCCTACGAGCAGTACTTC	CASSPGLAEAYEQYF
14	TRBJ2-3	NA	TRBV5-1	NA	TGCGCCAGCAGCTTGAGGGCCGACCCAGATACGCAGTATTTT	CASSLRADPDTQYF
13	TRBJ1-4	few	TRBV28	TRBD1	TGTGCCAGCACTCAGGGGGTTCGGGAAAAACTGTTTTTT	CASTQGVREKLFF
14	TRBJ1-1	NA	TRBV10-3	TRBD1	TGTGCCATCAGCATGACAGGGGGCGTTACTGAAGCTTTCTTT	CAISMTGGVTEAFF
13	TRBJ2-7	NA	TRBV28	NA	TGTGCCAGCAGTTTGGAACAGGTCCACGAGCAGTACTTC	CASSLEQVHEQYF
15	TRBJ1-5	NA	TRBV7-6	TRBD1	TGTGCCAGCAGCTCCGGGACAGGGGACAATCAGCCCCAGCATTTT	CASSSGTGDNQPQHF
16	TRBJ1-2	NA	TRBV11-2	TRBD1	TGTGCCAGCAGCTTAGTCGGGACAGATGGGAGAAATGGCTACACCTTC	CASSLVGTDGRNGYTF
17	TRBJ1-2	NA	TRBV7-9	TRBD1	TGTGCCAGCAGCCCCCCGGGACAGAACTTAGCTAACTATGGCTACACCTTC	CASSPPGQNLANYGYTF
14	TRBJ2-1	NA	TRBV9	NA	TGTGCCAGCAGCGTAGGTTCCGCCCACAATGAGCAGTTCTTC	CASSVGSAHNEQFF
17	TRBJ1-6	NA	TRBV19	NA	TGTGCCAGTAGTATATCGGGCAGGGTGACGGATAATTCACCCCTCCACTTT	CASSISGRVTDNSPLHF
19	TRBJ2-1	once	TRBV19	NA	TGTGCCAGTAGTTGGAGCGGAGCTTCCCCTCCGAGCTCCTACAATGAGCAGTTCTTC	CASSWSGASPPSSYNEQFF
16	TRBJ1-3	NA	TRBV6-1	NA	TGTGCCAGCAGTGAAACGGAGGGGGGGCTCGGAAACACCATATATTTT	CASSETEGGLGNTIYF
13	TRBJ1-6	few	TRBV9	NA	TGTGCCAGCAGCCCCCTCGGGGTGCCACCCCTCCACTTT	CASSPLGVPPLHF
15	TRBJ1-5	NA	TRBV30	TRBD1	TGTGCCTGGGAGCCCCAGGGGGGGAAGCATCAGCCCCAGCATTTT	CAWEPQGGKHQPQHF
16	TRBJ2-1	NA	TRBV27	TRBD1	TGTGCCAGCAGTTTCCTACAGGGGGGAACCTACAATGAGCAGTTCTTC	CASSFLQGGTYNEQFF
15	TRBJ2-5	NA	TRBV5-8	NA	TGTGCCAGCAGCTTTGTAGTGGGGCCCCAAGAGACCCAGTACTTC	CASSFVVGPQETQYF
18	TRBJ2-3	NA	TRBV25-1	NA	TGTGCCAGCAGTGAATTAGGGGGGCGGAAAAGCGGCACAGATACGCAGTATTTT	CASSELGGRKSGTDTQYF
15	TRBJ2-7	NA	TRBV30	NA	TGTGCCTGGTCCCGGATGAGGGTTGGGCTCTACGAGCAGTACTTC	CAWSRMRVGLYEQYF